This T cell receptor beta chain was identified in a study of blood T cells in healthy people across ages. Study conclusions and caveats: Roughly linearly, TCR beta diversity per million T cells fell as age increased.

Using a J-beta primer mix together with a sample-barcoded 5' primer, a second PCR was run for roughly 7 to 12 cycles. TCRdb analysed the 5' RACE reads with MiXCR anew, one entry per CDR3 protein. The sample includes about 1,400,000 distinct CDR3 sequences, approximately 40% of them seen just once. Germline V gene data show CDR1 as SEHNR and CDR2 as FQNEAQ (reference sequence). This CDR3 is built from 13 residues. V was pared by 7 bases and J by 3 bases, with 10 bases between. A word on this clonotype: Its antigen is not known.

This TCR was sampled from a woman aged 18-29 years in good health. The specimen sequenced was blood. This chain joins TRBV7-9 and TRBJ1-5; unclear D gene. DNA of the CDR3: TGTGCCAGCACCTTGGACCACAATCAGCCCCAGCATTTT. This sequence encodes CASTLDHNQPQHF.